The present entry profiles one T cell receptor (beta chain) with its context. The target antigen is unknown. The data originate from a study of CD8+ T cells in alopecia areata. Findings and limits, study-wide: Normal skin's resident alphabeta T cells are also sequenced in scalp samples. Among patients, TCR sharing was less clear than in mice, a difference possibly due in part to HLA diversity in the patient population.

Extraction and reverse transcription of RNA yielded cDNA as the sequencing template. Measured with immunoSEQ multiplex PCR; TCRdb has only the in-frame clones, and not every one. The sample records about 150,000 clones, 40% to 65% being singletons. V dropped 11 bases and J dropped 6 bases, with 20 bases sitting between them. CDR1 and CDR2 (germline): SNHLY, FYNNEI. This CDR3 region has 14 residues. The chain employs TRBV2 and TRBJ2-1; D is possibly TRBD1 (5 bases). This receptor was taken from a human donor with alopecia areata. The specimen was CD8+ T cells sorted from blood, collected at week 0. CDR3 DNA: TGTGCCGCCAGCCATACAGGAAATATCAATGAGCAGTTCTTC. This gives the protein CAASHTGNINEQFF. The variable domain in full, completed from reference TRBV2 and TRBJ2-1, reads EPEVTQTPSHQVTQMGQEVILRCVPISNHLYFYWYRQILGQKVEFLVSFYNNEISEKSEIFDDQFSVERPDGSNFTLKIRSTKLEDSAMYFCAASHTGNINEQFFGPGTRLTVL.